This T cell receptor beta chain appears in the sequencing data of a study of graft-versus-host responses after intestinal transplantation. The study's findings and limits: GvH clones detected in recipient marrow included some appearing first in ileum or blood.

Germline assignment: CDR1 SGHDT and CDR2 YYEEEE. The germline V and J ends were trimmed by 1 base and 6 bases, with 16 bases remaining between them. CDR3 length equals 15 residues. TCRdb's copy holds only in-frame clones and misses some; the assay was immunoSEQ multiplex PCR. The repertoire consists of about 86,000 clones, with 83% occurring once and the leading ten covering roughly 17%. About this clone: Antigen unknown.

The material sequenced was unstimulated CD8+ T cells sorted from spleen or lymph node cells, taken before intestinal transplant. The TCR sequence derives from a human donor who received an intestinal transplant. The V call is TRBV5-6, the J call TRBJ1-2; D remains ambiguous. CDR3 region: CASSLIKAGVDGYTF. CDR3 nucleotide sequence: TGTGCCAGCAGCTTGATTAAAGCGGGAGTAGATGGCTACACCTTC.